This T cell receptor beta chain derives from a study of T cell repertoires in cytomegalovirus infection. Study context: From public TCR beta signatures came an indication of both CMV infection and matching HLA type.

One entry per CDR3 protein, called by TCRdb with MiXCR from the reads. The sample lists about 150,000 distinct CDR3 sequences; roughly 32% were seen once. This clonotype was detected many times. No antigen is known for it. The sequence was collected from a human donor in good health (CMV status not recorded). Some clones in this sample may be carry-over from other donors' samples. The sample was CD8+ T cells from cultured PBMCs, taken from culture after CMV antigen stimulation.

The CDR3 nucleotides are TGCGCCAGCAGCCCGCAGGAGGACACTTATTACAATGAGCAGTTCTTC. It is translated as CASSPQEDTYYNEQFF. The V gene is TRBV4-1, the J gene TRBJ2-1; possibly TRBD1 or TRBD2 for D (5 bases each). CDR1 is MGHRA and CDR2 is YSYEKL in the germline V gene. The V and J ends lost 4 bases and 4 bases respectively, with 17 bases between them. The CDR3 is made up of 16 amino acids.